This T cell receptor (beta chain) was recovered during a study of OX40 agonist ivuxolimab in advanced cancers. For the study at large: Patients were treated with ivuxolimab, an agonistic anti-OX40 (CD134) antibody.

Study findings and constraints: Antigen specificity remained undetermined for the expanded peripheral T cells. Doses of 0.1 to 3.0 mg/kg were accompanied by clonal expansion of CD4+ and CD8+ blood T cells by week 6.

This table comes from immunoSEQ multiplex PCR, and its TCRdb copy is limited to in-frame clones, with some not included. Of about 54,000 clones in the sample, roughly four fifths were seen once. Notes on this clone: Its antigen is still unknown.

Germline values: CDR1 SNHLY, CDR2 FYNNEI. The CDR3 is 10 residues long. Trimming removed 4 bases at V and 7 bases at J, with 4 bases between. The receptor was isolated from an adult with an advanced solid tumor such as melanoma, head and neck, liver or kidney cancer. The V and J genes are TRBV2 and TRBJ2-5; D is unresolved. The specimen comprised CD4+ or CD8+ T cells sorted from blood, sampled in a trial of the OX40 agonist ivuxolimab. The CDR3 nucleotides read TGTGCCAGCAGTGGGGTGACCCAGTACTTC. The encoded protein is CASSGVTQYF.